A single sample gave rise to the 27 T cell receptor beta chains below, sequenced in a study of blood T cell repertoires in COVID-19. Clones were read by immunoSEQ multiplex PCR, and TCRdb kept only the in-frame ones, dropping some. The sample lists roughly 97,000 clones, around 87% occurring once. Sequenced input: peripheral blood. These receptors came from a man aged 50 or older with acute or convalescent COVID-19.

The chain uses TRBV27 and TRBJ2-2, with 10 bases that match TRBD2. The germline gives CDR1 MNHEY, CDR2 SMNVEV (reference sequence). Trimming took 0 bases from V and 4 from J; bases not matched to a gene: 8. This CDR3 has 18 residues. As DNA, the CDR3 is TGTGCCAGCAGTTTATCGGTAGCGGGAGGATCGGGCACCGGGGAGCTGTTTTTT. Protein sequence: CASSLSVAGGSGTGELFF.

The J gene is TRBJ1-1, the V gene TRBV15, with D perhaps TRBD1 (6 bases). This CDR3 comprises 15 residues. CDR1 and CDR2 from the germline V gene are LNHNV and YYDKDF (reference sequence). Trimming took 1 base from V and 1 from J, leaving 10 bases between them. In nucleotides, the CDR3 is TGTGCCACCAGCAGAGTGGACAGTTCGAACACTGAAGCTTTCTTT. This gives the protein CATSRVDSSNTEAFF.

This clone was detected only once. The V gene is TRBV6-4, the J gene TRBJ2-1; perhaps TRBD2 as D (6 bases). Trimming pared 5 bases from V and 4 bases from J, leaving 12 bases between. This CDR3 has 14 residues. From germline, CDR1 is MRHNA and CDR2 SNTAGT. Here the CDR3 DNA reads TGTGCCAGCAGTCCATCTAGCGCTTACAATGAGCAGTTCTTC. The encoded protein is CASSPSSAYNEQFF.

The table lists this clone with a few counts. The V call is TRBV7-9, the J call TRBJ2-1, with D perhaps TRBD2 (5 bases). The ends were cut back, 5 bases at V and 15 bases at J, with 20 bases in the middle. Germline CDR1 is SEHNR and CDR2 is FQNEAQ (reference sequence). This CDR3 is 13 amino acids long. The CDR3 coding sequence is TGTGCCAGCAGCCCCCCGGCGGGCTCCAAAGCGTTCTTC. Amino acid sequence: CASSPPAGSKAFF.

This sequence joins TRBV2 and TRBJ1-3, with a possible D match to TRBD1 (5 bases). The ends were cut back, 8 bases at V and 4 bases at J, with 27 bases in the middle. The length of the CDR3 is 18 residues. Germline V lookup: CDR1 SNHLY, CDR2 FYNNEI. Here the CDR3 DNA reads TGTGCCAGCGCCCGGGGGAAGGGCCTGGGAGGAGGCGGAAACACCATATATTTT. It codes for CASARGKGLGGGGNTIYF. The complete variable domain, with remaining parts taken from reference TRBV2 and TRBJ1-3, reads EPEVTQTPSHQVTQMGQEVILRCVPISNHLYFYWYRQILGQKVEFLVSFYNNEISEKSEIFDDQFSVERPDGSNFTLKIRSTKLEDSAMYFCASARGKGLGGGGNTIYFGEGSWLTVV.

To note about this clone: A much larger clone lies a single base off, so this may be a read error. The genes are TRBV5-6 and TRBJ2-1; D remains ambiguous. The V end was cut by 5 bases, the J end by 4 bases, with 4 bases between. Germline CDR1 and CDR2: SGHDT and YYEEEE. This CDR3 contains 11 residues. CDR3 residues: CASSTYNEQFF. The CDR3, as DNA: TGTGCCAGCAGTACTTACAATGAGCAGTTCTTC.

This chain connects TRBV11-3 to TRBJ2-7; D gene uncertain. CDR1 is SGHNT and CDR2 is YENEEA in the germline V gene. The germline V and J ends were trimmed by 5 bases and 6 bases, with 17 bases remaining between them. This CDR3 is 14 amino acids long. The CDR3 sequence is CASSPRWVSGEQYF. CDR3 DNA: TGTGCCAGCAGCCCCCGGTGGGTGTCGGGCGAGCAGTACTTC. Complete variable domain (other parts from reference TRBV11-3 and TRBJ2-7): EAGVVQSPRYKIIEKKQPVAFWCNPISGHNTLYWYLQNLGQGPELLIRYENEEAVDDSQLPKDRFSAERLKGVDSTLKIQPAELGDSAVYLCASSPRWVSGEQYFGPGTRLTVT.

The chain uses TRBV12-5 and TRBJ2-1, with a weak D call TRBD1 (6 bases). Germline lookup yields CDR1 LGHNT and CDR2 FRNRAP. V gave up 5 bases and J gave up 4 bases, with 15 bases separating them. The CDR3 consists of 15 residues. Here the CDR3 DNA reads TGTGCTAGTGGTCCAGGGGCCCGCCCTTACAATGAGCAGTTCTTC. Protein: CASGPGARPYNEQFF.

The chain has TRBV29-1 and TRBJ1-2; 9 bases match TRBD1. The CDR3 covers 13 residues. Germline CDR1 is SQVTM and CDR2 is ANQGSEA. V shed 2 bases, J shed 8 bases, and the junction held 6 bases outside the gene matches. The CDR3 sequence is CSVETGGLGGYTF. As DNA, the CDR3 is TGCAGCGTTGAAACAGGGGGCTTGGGAGGCTACACCTTC.

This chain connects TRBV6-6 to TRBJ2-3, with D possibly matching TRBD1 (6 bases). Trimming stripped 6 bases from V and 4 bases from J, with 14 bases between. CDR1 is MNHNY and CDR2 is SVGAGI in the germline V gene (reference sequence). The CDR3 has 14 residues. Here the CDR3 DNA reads TGTGCCAGCAGACCACAGGGAAGGGCAGATACGCAGTATTTT. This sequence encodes CASRPQGRADTQYF.

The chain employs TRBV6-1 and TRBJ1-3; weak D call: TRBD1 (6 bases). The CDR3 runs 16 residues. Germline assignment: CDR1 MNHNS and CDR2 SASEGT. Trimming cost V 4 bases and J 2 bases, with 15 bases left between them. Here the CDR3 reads CASSVDRFAAGNTIYF. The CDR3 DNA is TGTGCCAGCAGTGTCGACAGGTTTGCGGCTGGAAACACCATATATTTT.

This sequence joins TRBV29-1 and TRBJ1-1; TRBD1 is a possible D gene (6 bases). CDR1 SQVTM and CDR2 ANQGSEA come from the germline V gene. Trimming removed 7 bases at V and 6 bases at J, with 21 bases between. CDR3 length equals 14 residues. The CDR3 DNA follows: TGCAGCGAGTTGGGTGGGGGCGAACACGCTGAAGCTTTCTTT. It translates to CSELGGGEHAEAFF.

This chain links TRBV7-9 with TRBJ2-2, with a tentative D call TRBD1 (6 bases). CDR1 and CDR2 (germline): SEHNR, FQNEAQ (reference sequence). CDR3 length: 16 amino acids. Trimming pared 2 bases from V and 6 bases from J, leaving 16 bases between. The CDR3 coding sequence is TGTGCCAGCAGCTTATCACAGGGTCTAAGTGCCGGGGAGCTGTTTTTT. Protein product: CASSLSQGLSAGELFF.

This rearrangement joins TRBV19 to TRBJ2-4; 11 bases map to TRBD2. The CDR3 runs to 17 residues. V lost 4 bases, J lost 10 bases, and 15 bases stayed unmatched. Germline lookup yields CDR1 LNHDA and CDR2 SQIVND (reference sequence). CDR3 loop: CASSTWGSGRAPGIQYF. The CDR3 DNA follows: TGTGCCAGTAGTACCTGGGGTAGCGGGAGGGCGCCCGGGATTCAGTACTTC. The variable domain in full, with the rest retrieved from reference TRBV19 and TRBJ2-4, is DGGITQSPKYLFRKEGQNVTLSCEQNLNHDAMYWYRQDPGQGLRLIYYSQIVNDFQKGDIAEGYSVSREKKESFPLTVTSAQKNPTAFYLCASSTWGSGRAPGIQYFGAGTRLSVL.

The DNA of the CDR3 is TGTGCTAGTGGTTTGGACCGGACCGGGACAGGGGGATACGAGCAGTACTTC. The encoded protein is CASGLDRTGTGGYEQYF. The chain links TRBV12-5 to TRBJ2-7; 11 bases are a match to TRBD1. The CDR3 runs 17 residues. The V and J ends lost 1 base and 4 bases, in that order; junction bases with no gene match: 9. Germline V gene lookup returns CDR1 LGHNT and CDR2 FRNRAP. The entire variable domain, with the rest obtained from reference TRBV12-5 and TRBJ2-7, is as follows: DARVTQTPRHKVTEMGQEVTMRCQPILGHNTVFWYRQTMMQGLELLAYFRNRAPLDDSGMPKDRFSAEMPDATLATLKIQPSEPRDSAVYFCASGLDRTGTGGYEQYFGPGTRLTVT.

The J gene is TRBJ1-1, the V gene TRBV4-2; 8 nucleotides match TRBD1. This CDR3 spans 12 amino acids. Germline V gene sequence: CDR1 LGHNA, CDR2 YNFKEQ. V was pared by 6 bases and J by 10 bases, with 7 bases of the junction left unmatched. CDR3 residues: CASRPGGAGAFF. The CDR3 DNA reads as TGTGCCAGCAGACCAGGGGGCGCGGGAGCTTTCTTT.

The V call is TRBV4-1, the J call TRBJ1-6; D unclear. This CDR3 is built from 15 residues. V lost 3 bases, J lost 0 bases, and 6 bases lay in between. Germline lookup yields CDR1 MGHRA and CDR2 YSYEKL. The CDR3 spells CASSHGSSYNSPLHF. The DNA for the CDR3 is TGCGCCAGCAGCCACGGGAGCTCCTATAATTCACCCCTCCACTTT.

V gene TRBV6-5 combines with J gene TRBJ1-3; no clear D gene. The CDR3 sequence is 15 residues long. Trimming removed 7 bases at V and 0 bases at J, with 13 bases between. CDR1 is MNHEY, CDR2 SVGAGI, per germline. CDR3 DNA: TGTGCCAGCATTTGGCAGGCCACCTCTGGAAACACCATATATTTT. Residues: CASIWQATSGNTIYF.

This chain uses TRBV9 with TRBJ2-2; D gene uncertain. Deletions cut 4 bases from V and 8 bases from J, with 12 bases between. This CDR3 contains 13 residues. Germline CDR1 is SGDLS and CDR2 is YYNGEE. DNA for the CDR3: TGTGCCAGCAGCTCTACTTTCTCAGGGGAGCTGTTTTTT. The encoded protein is CASSSTFSGELFF.

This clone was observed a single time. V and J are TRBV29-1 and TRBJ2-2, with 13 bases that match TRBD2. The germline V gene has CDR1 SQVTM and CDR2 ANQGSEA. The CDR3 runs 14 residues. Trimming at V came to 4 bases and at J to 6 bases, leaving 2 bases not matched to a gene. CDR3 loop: CSVATSGRAGELFF. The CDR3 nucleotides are TGCAGCGTTGCCACTAGCGGGAGGGCCGGGGAGCTGTTTTTT.

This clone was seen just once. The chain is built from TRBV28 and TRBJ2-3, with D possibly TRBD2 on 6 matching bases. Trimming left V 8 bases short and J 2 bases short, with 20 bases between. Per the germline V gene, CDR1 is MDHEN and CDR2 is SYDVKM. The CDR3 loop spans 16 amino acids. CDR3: CASSVTGAGNTDTQYF. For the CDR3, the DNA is TGTGCCAGCTCCGTTACTGGGGCGGGGAACACAGATACGCAGTATTTT.

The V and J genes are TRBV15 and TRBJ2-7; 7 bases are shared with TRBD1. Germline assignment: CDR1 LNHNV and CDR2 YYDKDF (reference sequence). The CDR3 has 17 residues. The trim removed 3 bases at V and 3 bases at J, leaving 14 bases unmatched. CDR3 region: CATSSAIRDRSLYEQYF. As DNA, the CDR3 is TGTGCCACCAGCAGCGCGATCCGGGACAGATCACTCTACGAGCAGTACTTC. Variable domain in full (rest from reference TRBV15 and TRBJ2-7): DAMVIQNPRYQVTQFGKPVTLSCSQTLNHNVMYWYQQKSSQAPKLLFHYYDKDFNNEADTPDNFQSRRPNTSFCFLDIRSPGLGDTAMYLCATSSAIRDRSLYEQYFGPGTRLTVT.

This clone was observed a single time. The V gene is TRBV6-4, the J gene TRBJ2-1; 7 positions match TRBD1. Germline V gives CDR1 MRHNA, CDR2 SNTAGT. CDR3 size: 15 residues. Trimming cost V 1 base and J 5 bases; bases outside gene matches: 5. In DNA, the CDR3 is TGTGCCAGCAGTGACTTGTCAGGGGGAAACAATGAGCAGTTCTTC. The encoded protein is CASSDLSGGNNEQFF.

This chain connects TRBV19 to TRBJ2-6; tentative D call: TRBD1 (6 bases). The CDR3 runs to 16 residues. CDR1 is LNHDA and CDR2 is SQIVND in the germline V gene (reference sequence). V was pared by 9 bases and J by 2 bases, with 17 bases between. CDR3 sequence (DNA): TGTGCCAGCCTATTTAACTCAGGGGCTGGGGCCAACGTCCTGACTTTC. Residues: CASLFNSGAGANVLTF.

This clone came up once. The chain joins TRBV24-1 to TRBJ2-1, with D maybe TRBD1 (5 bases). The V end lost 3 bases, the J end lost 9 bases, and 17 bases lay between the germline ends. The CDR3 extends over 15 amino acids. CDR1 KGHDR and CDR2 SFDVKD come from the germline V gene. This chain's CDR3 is CATSDLRGAGGEQFF. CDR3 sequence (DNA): TGTGCCACCAGTGATCTCCGTGGGGCCGGCGGTGAGCAGTTCTTC.

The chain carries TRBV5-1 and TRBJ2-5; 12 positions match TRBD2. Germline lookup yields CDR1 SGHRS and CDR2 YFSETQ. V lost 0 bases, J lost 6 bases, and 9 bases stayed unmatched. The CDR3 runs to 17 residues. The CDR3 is CASSLVASGRAGKTQYF. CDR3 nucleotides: TGCGCCAGCAGCTTGGTGGCTAGCGGGAGGGCCGGGAAGACCCAGTACTTC.

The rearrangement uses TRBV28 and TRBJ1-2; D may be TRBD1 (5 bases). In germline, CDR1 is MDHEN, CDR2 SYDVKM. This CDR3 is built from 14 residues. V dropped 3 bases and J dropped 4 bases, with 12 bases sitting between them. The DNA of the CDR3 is TGTGCCAGCAGTTTGCCCGGGGGTGGCTATGGCTACACCTTC. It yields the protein CASSLPGGGYGYTF.